Following are 6 T cell receptor beta chains from one sample sequenced in a study of blood T cell repertoires in COVID-19. Clones were sequenced by immunoSEQ multiplex PCR, and TCRdb holds only the in-frame ones, with some missing. The sample includes 35,000 or so clones, about nine tenths of them seen just once. Sequenced input: peripheral blood. All receptors come from a human donor in a cohort sampled during active COVID-19.

The CDR3 bases are TGCGCCAGCAGCCCCTCTCAACCCGGGACAGCGACAAACACCGGGGAGCTGTTTTTT. Its protein product is CASSPSQPGTATNTGELFF. The chain carries TRBV4-1 and TRBJ2-2, with 7 bases aligning to TRBD1. The length of the CDR3 is 19 residues. The germline V gene encodes CDR1 MGHRA and CDR2 YSYEKL. Trimming cost V 4 bases and J 2 bases; bases outside gene matches: 16.

The chain joins TRBV29-1 to TRBJ1-6, with D possibly matching TRBD1 (6 bases). The CDR3 extends over 13 amino acids. The germline V gene encodes CDR1 SQVTM and CDR2 ANQGSEA. V dropped 3 bases and J dropped 5 bases, with 8 bases sitting between them. CDR3 sequence (DNA): TGCAGCGTTGATACAGGGAATAATTCACCCCTCCACTTT. This sequence encodes CSVDTGNNSPLHF.

The chain combines TRBV4-1 with TRBJ2-7; TRBD1 agrees at 8 bases. Per the germline V gene, CDR1 is MGHRA and CDR2 is YSYEKL. The CDR3 contains 15 residues. After removal of 4 bases from V and 5 bases from J, the junction contained 10 bases not matched to a gene. Here the CDR3 reads CASSPGQGAGHEQYF. For the CDR3, the DNA is TGCGCCAGCAGCCCTGGTCAGGGGGCCGGCCACGAGCAGTACTTC.

The chain couples TRBV9 to TRBJ1-1, with 11 bases matching TRBD1. The CDR3 consists of 15 residues. J gave up 3 bases and V 0 bases, and 1 base lay outside the gene matches. Per the germline V gene, CDR1 is SGDLS and CDR2 is YYNGEE. The CDR3 sequence: CASSVGDRGDTEAFF. The CDR3 DNA sequence: TGTGCCAGCAGCGTAGGGGACAGGGGGGACACTGAAGCTTTCTTT.

This clone has just one count. The rearrangement uses TRBV19 and TRBJ1-2; 9 nucleotides agree with TRBD1. J lost 6 bases, V lost 3 bases, and 5 bases had no gene match. This CDR3 has 14 amino acids. CDR1 is LNHDA and CDR2 is SQIVND in the germline V gene (reference sequence). DNA for the CDR3: TGTGCCAGTAGTATCGGACAGGGGTTGCATGGCTACACCTTC. Protein product: CASSIGQGLHGYTF. Supplemented by reference TRBV19 and TRBJ1-2, the full variable domain reads DGGITQSPKYLFRKEGQNVTLSCEQNLNHDAMYWYRQDPGQGLRLIYYSQIVNDFQKGDIAEGYSVSREKKESFPLTVTSAQKNPTAFYLCASSIGQGLHGYTFGSGTRLTVV.

The V gene is TRBV7-2, the J gene TRBJ1-1; 7 bases match TRBD1. CDR1 SGHTA and CDR2 FQGNSA come from the germline V gene. The CDR3 is 14 residues long. J lost 7 bases, V lost 7 bases, and 12 bases had no gene match. In DNA form, the CDR3 reads TGTGCCAGCATCAAGACAGGGATTGACGGTGAAGCTTTCTTT. This gives the protein CASIKTGIDGEAFF.